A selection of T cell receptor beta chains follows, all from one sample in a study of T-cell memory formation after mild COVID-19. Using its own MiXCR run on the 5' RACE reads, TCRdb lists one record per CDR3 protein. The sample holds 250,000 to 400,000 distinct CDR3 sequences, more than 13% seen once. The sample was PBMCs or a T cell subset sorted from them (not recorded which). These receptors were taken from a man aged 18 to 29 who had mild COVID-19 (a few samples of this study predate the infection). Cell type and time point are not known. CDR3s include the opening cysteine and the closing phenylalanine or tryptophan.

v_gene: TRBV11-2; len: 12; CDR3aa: CASRSRGSEAFF
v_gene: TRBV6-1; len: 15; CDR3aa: CASRKGLAPYNEQFF
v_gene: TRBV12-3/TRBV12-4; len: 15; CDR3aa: CASSLGDRPLVEQYF
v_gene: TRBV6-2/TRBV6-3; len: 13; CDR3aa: CATETGGGTEAFF
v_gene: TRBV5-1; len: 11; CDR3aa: CASSIGTEAFF
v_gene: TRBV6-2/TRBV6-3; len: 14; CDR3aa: CASSYPGNWETQYF
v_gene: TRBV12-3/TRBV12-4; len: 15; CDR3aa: CASSPQGRPNTEAFF
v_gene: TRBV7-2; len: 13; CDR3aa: CASSRTSGDEQFF
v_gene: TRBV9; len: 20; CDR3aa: CASSPYLGRGLESSENTIYF
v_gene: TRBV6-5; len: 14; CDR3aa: CASSYSRAGGAQHF
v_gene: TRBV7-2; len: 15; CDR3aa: CASSLEGLATDTQYF
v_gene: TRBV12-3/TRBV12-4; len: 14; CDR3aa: CASSSTTGQHGYTF
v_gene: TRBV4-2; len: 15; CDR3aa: CASSQEWGPYQPQHF
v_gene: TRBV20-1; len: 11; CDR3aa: CSAWMNTEAFF
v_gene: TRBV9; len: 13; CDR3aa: CASSPNPVETQYF
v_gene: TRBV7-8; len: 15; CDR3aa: CASSPTTRYQETQYF
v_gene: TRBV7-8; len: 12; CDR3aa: CASSTQDSPLHF
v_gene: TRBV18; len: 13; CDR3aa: CASSPGDVYEQYF
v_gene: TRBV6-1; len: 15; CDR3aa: CASSEVGQAPGELFF
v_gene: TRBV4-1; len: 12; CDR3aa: CASTGQGWSAFF
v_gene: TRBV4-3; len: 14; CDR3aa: CASSHGGFTDTQYF
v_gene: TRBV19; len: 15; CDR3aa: CASSIWRAPNEKLFF
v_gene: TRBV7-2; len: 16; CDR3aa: CASSLHRGSSNQPQHF
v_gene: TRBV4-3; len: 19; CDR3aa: CASSQEGEDLIATNEKLFF
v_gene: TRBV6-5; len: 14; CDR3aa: CASTNRDRAYGYTF
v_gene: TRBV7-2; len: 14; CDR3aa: CASSFVTEVEGVFF
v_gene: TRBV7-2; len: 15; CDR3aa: CASSPMRAINTEAFF
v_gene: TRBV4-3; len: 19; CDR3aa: CASSQGRTAAPGLNTEAFF
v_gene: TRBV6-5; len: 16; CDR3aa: CASSHRLAVATDTQYF
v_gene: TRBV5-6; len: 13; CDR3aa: CASSFRDTDTQYF
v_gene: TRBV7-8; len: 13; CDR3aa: CASSAEVGNEQFF
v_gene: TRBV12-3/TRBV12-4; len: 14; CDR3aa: CASSLKFSSQPQHF
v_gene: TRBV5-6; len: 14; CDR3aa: CASSFPPRWNEQFF
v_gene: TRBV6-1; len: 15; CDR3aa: CASTKGEGASYEQYF
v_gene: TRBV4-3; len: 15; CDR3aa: CASSRIGEGTSPLHF